A single sample is the source of the 8 T cell receptor beta chains below, sequenced in a study of identical twins. TCRdb reprocessed the 5' RACE reads with MiXCR, giving one entry per CDR3 protein. The sample carries about 500,000 distinct CDR3 sequences, over 11% recorded once. The data were also submitted as part of a second study, on yellow fever vaccine responses in identical twins.

Sequencing used CD4+ T cells sorted from blood. The receptors here all came from a woman aged 18-29 years in good health.

The chain carries TRBV29-1 and TRBJ1-2; D unclear. V was trimmed by 1 base and J by 8 bases, leaving 23 bases between them. The CDR3 sequence is 16 residues long. Germline assignment: CDR1 SQVTM and CDR2 ANQGSEA. The CDR3 loop is CSVEGGSEPPAVGYTF. CDR3 nucleotides: TGCAGCGTTGAAGGAGGGTCGGAACCCCCCGCAGTAGGCTACACCTTC.

This clonotype has at least ten counts. The V gene is TRBV11-3, the J gene TRBJ1-1; D ambiguous. CDR3 length equals 13 residues. Between the trimmed V and J ends, which lost 3 bases and 1 base, there was a span of 6 bases. Germline CDR1 is SGHNT and CDR2 is YENEEA. The CDR3 bases are TGTGCCAGCAGCTTCCGGCAGAACACTGAAGCTTTCTTT. Translating it yields CASSFRQNTEAFF. Based on the CDR3 plus reference TRBV11-3 and TRBJ1-1, the full variable domain is EAGVVQSPRYKIIEKKQPVAFWCNPISGHNTLYWYLQNLGQGPELLIRYENEEAVDDSQLPKDRFSAERLKGVDSTLKIQPAELGDSAVYLCASSFRQNTEAFFGQGTRLTVV.

This clonotype came up a few times. The chain carries TRBV29-1 and TRBJ2-7; D not certain. Trimming took 4 bases from V and 3 from J, leaving 13 bases between them. The CDR3 is 13 amino acids. Germline-derived CDR1 and CDR2 are SQVTM and ANQGSEA. DNA of the CDR3: TGCAGCGTTGCCTCACAAGGGCTCTACGAGCAGTACTTC. This gives the protein CSVASQGLYEQYF.

This clonotype was observed a few times. J is TRBJ2-1 and V is TRBV14; 9 positions agree with TRBD1. Unmatched junction bases numbered 11, after V lost 5 bases and J lost 9 bases. The length of the CDR3 is 15 residues. CDR1 is SGHDN, CDR2 FVKESK, per germline. The CDR3 protein is CASSLTGGRVAEQFF. CDR3 nucleotide sequence: TGTGCCAGCAGCTTGACAGGGGGTCGGGTTGCTGAGCAGTTCTTC.

A few counts support this clonotype. The chain combines TRBV18 with TRBJ2-2; a possible D gene is TRBD2 (5 bases). The length of the CDR3 is 17 residues. Germline V gene sequence: CDR1 KGHSH, CDR2 LQKENI. The V gene lost 3 bases and the J gene lost 1 base, with 15 bases spanning the gap. The CDR3 coding sequence is TGTGCCAGCTCACCGTATCGGGATACACTGAACACCGGGGAGCTGTTTTTT. Translation gives CASSPYRDTLNTGELFF.

This clonotype was observed a few times. This sequence joins TRBV29-1 and TRBJ1-6; tentatively, D is TRBD1 (5 bases). The CDR3 loop spans 14 amino acids. CDR1 SQVTM and CDR2 ANQGSEA come from the germline V gene. V lost 6 bases and J lost 6, with 15 bases in between. The CDR3 coding sequence is TGCAGCGTGAGGGTAGGGGCTGGTAATTCACCCCTCCACTTT. Translating gives CSVRVGAGNSPLHF.

The V call is TRBV6-6, the J call TRBJ2-1; TRBD2 matches 9 bases. CDR3 length: 13 residues. J gave up 9 bases and V 0 bases, and 0 bases lay outside the gene matches. CDR1 MNHNY and CDR2 SVGAGI come from the germline V gene (reference sequence). CDR3 nucleotides: TGTGCCAGCAGTTACTCGACTAGCGGTGAGCAGTTCTTC. Protein product: CASSYSTSGEQFF.

This clonotype occurred a few times. The V call is TRBV5-1, the J call TRBJ2-7; a weak D match, TRBD2 (6 bases). Trimming shortened V by 2 bases and J by 2 bases, and 14 bases separated the two germline ends. In germline, CDR1 is SGHRS, CDR2 YFSETQ. The CDR3 is 15 amino acids. As DNA, the CDR3 is TGCGCCAGCAGCTTTGGAGCGGGTAGAACCTACGAGCAGTACTTC. Protein sequence: CASSFGAGRTYEQYF.